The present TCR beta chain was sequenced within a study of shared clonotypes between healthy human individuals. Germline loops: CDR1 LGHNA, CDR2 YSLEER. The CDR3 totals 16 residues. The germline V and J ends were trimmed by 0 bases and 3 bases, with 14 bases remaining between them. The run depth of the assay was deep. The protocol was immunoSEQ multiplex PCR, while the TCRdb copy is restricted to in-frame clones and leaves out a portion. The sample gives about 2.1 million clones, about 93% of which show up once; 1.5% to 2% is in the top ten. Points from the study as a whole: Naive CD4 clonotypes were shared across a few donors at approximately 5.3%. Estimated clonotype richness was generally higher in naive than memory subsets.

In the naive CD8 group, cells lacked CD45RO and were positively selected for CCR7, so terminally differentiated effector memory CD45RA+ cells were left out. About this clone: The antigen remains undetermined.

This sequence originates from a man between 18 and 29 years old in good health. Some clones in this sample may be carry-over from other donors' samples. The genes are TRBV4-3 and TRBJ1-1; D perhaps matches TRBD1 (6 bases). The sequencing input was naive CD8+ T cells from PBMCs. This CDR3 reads CASSQDPGGQDTEAFF. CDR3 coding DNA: TGCGCCAGCAGCCAAGATCCCGGGGGGCAGGACACTGAAGCTTTCTTT.